These 15 T cell receptor beta chains originate from one sample sequenced in a study of cytomegalovirus exposure and HLA in healthy donors. Primers for the PCR totalled 60 Vbeta and 13 Jbeta. Using immunoSEQ multiplex PCR, the repertoire was profiled, and TCRdb retains in-frame clones only, with some absent. The listing contains about 160,000 clones. The sequencing input was PBMCs. Receptors were obtained from a woman aged 50 to 60 in good health and CMV-seronegative.

The chain employs TRBV29-1 and TRBJ2-7, with 8 positions matching TRBD1. Germline V CDR1 and CDR2: SQVTM, ANQGSEA. Losses at the gene ends were 4 bases for V and 4 bases for J; bases not matched to a gene: 15. The CDR3 runs 16 residues. The CDR3 spells CSVVPLDRENSYEQYF. The CDR3 DNA reads as TGCAGCGTTGTACCATTGGACAGGGAGAATTCGTACGAGCAGTACTTC.

J is TRBJ1-5 and V is TRBV5-1; D gene uncertain. The CDR3 consists of 12 residues. Trimming stripped 9 bases from V and 6 bases from J, with 13 bases between. From germline, CDR1 is SGHRS and CDR2 YFSETQ. CDR3 DNA: TGCGCCATCAATTTCCCATCTCAGCCCCAGCATTTT. It translates to CAINFPSQPQHF. Looking up the rest from reference TRBV5-1 and TRBJ1-5 gives the full variable domain: KAGVTQTPRYLIKTRGQQVTLSCSPISGHRSVSWYQQTPGQGLQFLFEYFSETQRNKGNFPGRFSGRQFSNSRSEMNVSTLELGDSALYLCAINFPSQPQHFGDGTRLSIL.

The chain has TRBV12-5 and TRBJ2-3; 7 bases fit TRBD1. From germline, CDR1 is LGHNT and CDR2 FRNRAP. J lost 4 bases, V lost 0 bases, and 1 base had no gene match. The CDR3 has 14 amino acids. CDR3 nucleotides: TGTGCTAGTGGTTTGGTTCAGGGGGCAGATACGCAGTATTTT. It specifies CASGLVQGADTQYF.

The V and J genes are TRBV18 and TRBJ2-7; a weak D match, TRBD1 (6 bases). From germline, CDR1 is KGHSH and CDR2 LQKENI. The CDR3 extends over 12 amino acids. Between the trimmed V and J ends, which lost 3 bases and 7 bases, there was a span of 10 bases. The CDR3: CASSPIGQEQYF. As DNA, the CDR3 is TGTGCCAGCTCACCGATAGGACAGGAGCAGTACTTC.

The gene calls are TRBV18 and TRBJ1-5; D is unresolved. V gave up 2 bases and J gave up 7 bases, with 9 bases separating them. This CDR3 region has 13 residues. The V gene's germline CDR1 is KGHSH and CDR2 LQKENI. CDR3 nucleotides: TGTGCCAGCTCACCAGGGCCCGAGCAGCCCCAGCATTTT. It encodes CASSPGPEQPQHF. Full variable domain (missing parts from reference TRBV18 and TRBJ1-5): NAGVMQNPRHLVRRRGQEARLRCSPMKGHSHVYWYRQLPEEGLKFMVYLQKENIIDESGMPKERFSAEFPKEGPSILRIQQVVRGDSAAYFCASSPGPEQPQHFGDGTRLSIL.

The chain employs TRBV5-1 and TRBJ1-1, with TRBD1 matching over 7 bases. This CDR3 is 16 amino acids long. The junction had 16 bases not matched to a gene; V was cut back by 4 bases and J by 7 bases. The germline V gene encodes CDR1 SGHRS and CDR2 YFSETQ. The CDR3 region is CASSMMGQRFANEAFF. The CDR3 nucleotides read TGCGCCAGCAGCATGATGGGACAGCGATTTGCTAATGAAGCTTTCTTT.

V is TRBV6-5 and J is TRBJ2-1; 10 positions agree with TRBD2. Germline V gene lookup returns CDR1 MNHEY and CDR2 SVGAGI. The CDR3 has 16 residues. V lost 2 bases to trimming and J lost 6 bases; unmatched junction nucleotides: 7. The CDR3 DNA is TGTGCCAGCAGTTACCGGGAAGCGGGGGGGCCCAATGAGCAGTTCTTC. Residues: CASSYREAGGPNEQFF.

V and J are TRBV20-1 and TRBJ2-7, with 7 bases matching TRBD2. Trimming removed 8 bases from V and 3 bases from J; junction bases left unmatched: 4. There are 11 residues in the CDR3. Germline assignment: CDR1 DFQATT and CDR2 SNEGSKA (reference sequence). CDR3 sequence reads: CSLPGGYEQYF. CDR3 DNA: TGCAGTCTACCGGGGGGCTACGAGCAGTACTTC.

This sequence joins TRBV28 and TRBJ1-6; D ambiguous. V shed 7 bases and J shed 4 bases, with 11 bases lying between them. This CDR3 is built from 14 residues. Germline lookup yields CDR1 MDHEN and CDR2 SYDVKM. The CDR3: CASKNSLYNSPLHF. The CDR3 bases are TGTGCCAGCAAAAATTCCCTATATAATTCACCCCTCCACTTT.

The chain links TRBV5-6 to TRBJ2-5, with 11 bases lining up with TRBD2. The CDR3 totals 17 residues. Germline loops: CDR1 SGHDT, CDR2 YYEEEE. The trim removed 4 bases at V and 1 base at J, leaving 9 bases unmatched. Written as DNA, the CDR3 is TGTGCCAGCAGCCATAAGGGACTAGCGGAGCCCCAAGAGACCCAGTACTTC. This codes for CASSHKGLAEPQETQYF.

V usage is TRBV5-6 and J usage is TRBJ1-5; TRBD1 matches 8 bases. The CDR3 totals 15 residues. The V gene end was trimmed by 0 bases and the J gene end by 9 bases; junction bases not matched to a gene: 8. Germline assignment: CDR1 SGHDT and CDR2 YYEEEE. The CDR3 is CASSLANGQGPPQHF. CDR3 sequence (DNA): TGTGCCAGCAGCTTGGCCAACGGACAGGGACCGCCCCAGCATTTT.

This chain connects TRBV7-8 to TRBJ2-1; TRBD2 matches at 10 bases. Per germline, CDR1 SGHVS and CDR2 FQNEAQ. This CDR3 is built from 15 residues. The ends lost 7 bases at V and 0 bases at J; junction bases unmatched: 3. CDR3 nucleotides: TGTGCCAGCAACCCTAGCGGGAGCTCCTACAATGAGCAGTTCTTC. This codes for CASNPSGSSYNEQFF.

The chain recombines TRBV7-2 with TRBJ1-2, with 8 bases matching TRBD1. The V gene's germline CDR1 is SGHTA and CDR2 FQGNSA. The V gene end was trimmed by 5 bases and the J gene end by 7 bases; junction bases not matched to a gene: 12. This CDR3 spans 15 amino acids. For the CDR3, the DNA is TGTGCCAGCAGCACCCAATCGGACAGGGTGAGTGGCTACACCTTC. This sequence encodes CASSTQSDRVSGYTF.

The J gene is TRBJ2-1, the V gene TRBV9; 13 positions agree with TRBD2. Germline assignment: CDR1 SGDLS and CDR2 YYNGEE. CDR3 length: 16 amino acids. The ends lost 3 bases at V and 10 bases at J; junction bases unmatched: 10. CDR3 nucleotides: TGTGCCAGCAGCGCTCAACTAGCGGGAGGGCCGGTGGAGCAGTTCTTC. Translated: CASSAQLAGGPVEQFF. Complete variable domain (other parts from reference TRBV9 and TRBJ2-1): DSGVTQTPKHLITATGQRVTLRCSPRSGDLSVYWYQQSLDQGLQFLIQYYNGEERAKGNILERFSAQQFPDLHSELNLSSLELGDSALYFCASSAQLAGGPVEQFFGPGTRLTVL.

This rearrangement joins TRBV28 to TRBJ1-2; weak D call: TRBD1 (5 bases). Per the germline V gene, CDR1 is MDHEN and CDR2 is SYDVKM. V was clipped by 0 bases and J by 7 bases, with 15 bases between them. This CDR3 has 15 amino acids. The CDR3 nucleotides are TGTGCCAGCAGTTTATGGCAGGGAAGGTTAGGTGGCTACACCTTC. Translated: CASSLWQGRLGGYTF.